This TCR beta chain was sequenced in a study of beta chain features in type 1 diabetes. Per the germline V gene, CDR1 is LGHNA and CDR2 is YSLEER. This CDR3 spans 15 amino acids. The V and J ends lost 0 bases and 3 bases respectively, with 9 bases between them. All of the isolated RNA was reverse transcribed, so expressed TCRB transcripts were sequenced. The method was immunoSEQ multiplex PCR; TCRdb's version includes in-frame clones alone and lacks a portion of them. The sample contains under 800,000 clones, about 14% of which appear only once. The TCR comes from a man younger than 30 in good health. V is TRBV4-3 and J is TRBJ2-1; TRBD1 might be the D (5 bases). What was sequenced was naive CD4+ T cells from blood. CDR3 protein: CASSQEPTDYNEQFF. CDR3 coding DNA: TGCGCCAGCAGCCAAGAACCGACAGACTACAATGAGCAGTTCTTC.